This T cell receptor beta chain was sequenced during a study of T-cell memory formation after mild COVID-19. Findings and caveats of the study: The study detected some responding clones in pre-infection memory, suggesting cross-reactive memory joined. Contracting clones localized mainly to CM and EM when CD4+ and mainly to EMRA when CD8+.

TCRdb re-analysed the 5' RACE reads in MiXCR, keeping a single row per CDR3 protein. This sample has approximately 350,000 distinct CDR3 sequences, with 14% found just once. In the case of this clonotype: Its antigen remains unidentified. This may be a read error, as it is one base from a much larger clone.

The CDR3 runs to 12 residues. Germline V lookup: CDR1 SGHDT, CDR2 YYEEEE. Trimming stripped 2 bases from V and 5 bases from J, with 5 bases between. Sequenced: PBMCs or a T cell subset sorted from them (not recorded which). The receptor was derived from a man aged 18 to 30 who had mild COVID-19 (a few samples of this study predate the infection). Cell type and time point are not known. The V call is TRBV5-6, the J call TRBJ1-3, with unresolved D. For the CDR3, the DNA is TGTGCCAGCAGCTTAAATAGAAACACCATATATTTT. Protein product: CASSLNRNTIYF.